One and the same sample provided the 8 T cell receptor beta chains below, sequenced in a study of T cells after yellow fever vaccination. TCRdb redid the calling of the 5' RACE reads with MiXCR, one entry per CDR3 protein. The table records 160,000 or so distinct CDR3 sequences, 6% to 7.5% of them present only once. The sample was CD4+ T cells sorted from PBMCs, taken 4 to 5 days after the first yellow fever vaccination. The receptor source for this set is a man younger than 30 who received the YFV17D yellow fever vaccine.

This clonotype was recorded many times. The chain combines TRBV10-3 with TRBJ1-1, with no clear D. Between the trimmed V and J ends, which lost 0 bases and 4 bases, there was a span of 12 bases. From germline, CDR1 is ENHRY and CDR2 SYGVKD. CDR3 length: 15 residues. The CDR3 DNA sequence: TGTGCCATCAGTGAGTCGCCGGATGTGGGCACTGAAGCTTTCTTT. Protein product: CAISESPDVGTEAFF.

This clonotype was seen ten or more times. The J gene is TRBJ2-3, the V gene TRBV5-1, with unresolved D. Trimming took off 1 base at V and 3 bases at J, with 6 bases between the two ends. This CDR3 region has 13 residues. Germline V gene data show CDR1 as SGHRS and CDR2 as YFSETQ. CDR3 protein: CASSLRWTDTQYF. DNA for the CDR3: TGCGCCAGCAGCTTGAGATGGACAGATACGCAGTATTTT. The full variable domain, with the rest looked up from reference TRBV5-1 and TRBJ2-3, is KAGVTQTPRYLIKTRGQQVTLSCSPISGHRSVSWYQQTPGQGLQFLFEYFSETQRNKGNFPGRFSGRQFSNSRSEMNVSTLELGDSALYLCASSLRWTDTQYFGPGTRLTVL.

This clonotype was found many times. The genes are TRBV5-1 and TRBJ2-5; 8 positions match TRBD1. This CDR3 is built from 15 residues. Germline V gives CDR1 SGHRS, CDR2 YFSETQ. The trim removed 4 bases at V and 2 bases at J, leaving 7 bases unmatched. This chain's CDR3 is CASSLIGTGQETQYF. CDR3 nucleotides: TGCGCCAGCAGCCTGATAGGGACAGGTCAAGAGACCCAGTACTTC.

This clonotype has at least ten counts. V gene TRBV27 combines with J gene TRBJ2-3; TRBD2 might be the D (6 bases). The CDR3 is made up of 17 amino acids. Germline lookup yields CDR1 MNHEY and CDR2 SMNVEV (reference sequence). The V and J ends lost 4 bases and 4 bases respectively, with 21 bases between them. The CDR3 loop reads CASSWLMEGGPPDTQYF. As DNA, the CDR3 is TGTGCCAGCAGTTGGCTCATGGAGGGTGGTCCCCCAGATACGCAGTATTTT.

The genes are TRBV7-3 and TRBJ2-6, with D possibly being TRBD1 (5 bases). The CDR3 extends over 16 amino acids. Germline lookup yields CDR1 SGHTA and CDR2 FQGTGA. Trimming took off 2 bases at V and 3 bases at J, with 11 bases between the two ends. CDR3 loop: CASSLGAGHGANVLTF. CDR3 coding DNA: TGTGCCAGCAGCTTAGGGGCAGGGCATGGGGCCAACGTCCTGACTTTC.

The V gene is TRBV7-2, the J gene TRBJ1-5; 7 bases map to TRBD1. The CDR3 is 14 amino acids. Trimming at V came to 5 bases and at J to 7 bases, leaving 8 bases not matched to a gene. CDR1 SGHTA and CDR2 FQGNSA come from the germline V gene. The CDR3 is CASSPNRGEQPQHF. DNA of the CDR3: TGTGCCAGCAGCCCCAACAGGGGAGAGCAGCCCCAGCATTTT.

This clonotype was picked up a small number of times. This chain connects TRBV5-1 to TRBJ1-1, with D unresolved. The CDR3 spans 14 residues. CDR1 and CDR2 (germline): SGHRS, YFSETQ. Trimming shortened V by 0 bases and J by 9 bases, and 15 bases separated the two germline ends. The CDR3 DNA reads TGCGCCAGCAGCTTGGAGTACCCCGGGGTTAAAGCTTTCTTT. Amino acids: CASSLEYPGVKAFF.

This sequence joins TRBV4-3 and TRBJ1-4; no firm D call. There are 16 residues in the CDR3. Per germline, CDR1 LGHNA and CDR2 YSLEER. V was clipped by 0 bases and J by 7 bases, with 15 bases between them. CDR3 sequence reads: CASSQDPPTRGEKLFF. The CDR3 DNA reads as TGCGCCAGCAGCCAAGATCCCCCAACTCGGGGTGAAAAACTGTTTTTT.